The source of this T cell receptor (beta chain) is a study of T cells in Graves' hyperthyroidism and ophthalmopathy. In this sample, this clonotype turned up once. A much larger clone is a single base away; this may be a read error. Graves' hyperthyroidism without ophthalmopathy progression within 18 months was termed stable. The study left out patients who had uncontrolled infection, other autoimmune disease, pregnancy or lactation. Authors of the study amplified TCR beta CDR3 regions from RNA transcripts. A first-round RT-PCR of the TCR CDR3 used the HTBI primer set. Via MiXCR, TCRdb re-called the multiplex PCR reads, giving one row per CDR3 protein. The sample records just over 550,000 distinct CDR3 sequences, 46% being singletons. The sample comprised peripheral blood or thyroid tissue (not recorded which). The origin of this receptor is a woman under 30 with Graves' hyperthyroidism.

Here the CDR3 DNA reads TGTGCCAGCATCCGGACAGGGAGAATGAACACTGAAGCTTCCTTT. It translates to CASIRTGRMNTEASF. The genes are TRBV2 and TRBJ1-1; 8 bases are a match to TRBD1. CDR3 size: 15 residues. Germline loops: CDR1 SNHLY, CDR2 FYNNEI.